This T cell receptor (beta chain) was found in a study of cytomegalovirus exposure and HLA in healthy donors. As regards this clone: What it binds is unknown.

General study results and limits: CMV antigen specificity was confirmed in vitro for three CMV-associated chains. Sequencing depth roughly uniform across donors was assumed in presence/absence analyses. Among TCR beta chains of equal frequency, HLA-associated ones were more clonally expanded in a later analysis.

The study ran its PCR with 60 Vbeta and 13 Jbeta primers. Per the original data handling: Approximately 11 million of 70 million to 80 million unique TCR beta chains were shared, per a later count. Sequenced by immunoSEQ multiplex PCR; TCRdb stores in-frame clones only, minus some. Clone size and the V and J calls come from that table; the DNA yielded D and trimming. The table shows 150,000 to 180,000 clones, with 65% to 80% occurring only once. The junction had 2 bases not matched to a gene; V was cut back by 10 bases and J by 3 bases. The CDR3 extends over 13 amino acids. CDR1 is ENHRY, CDR2 SYGVKD, per germline.

The receptor comes from a man younger than 35 in good health and CMV-seronegative. Input material: PBMCs. The V gene is TRBV10-3, the J gene TRBJ2-1; TRBD2 aligns across 11 bases. The chain's CDR3 is CATGLAGYNEQFF. The CDR3 DNA reads as TGTGCCACTGGACTAGCGGGCTACAATGAGCAGTTCTTC.